A selection of T cell receptor beta chains follows, all from one sample in a study of shared clonotypes between healthy human individuals. Method: immunoSEQ multiplex PCR; TCRdb's copy keeps in-frame clones and lacks some. The sample carries around 600,000 clones, approximately 96% recorded once. Sequencing was performed on naive CD8+ T cells sorted from blood. Source of these receptors: a woman in her 30s in good health. CDR3s include the opening cysteine and the closing phenylalanine or tryptophan. D genes are given only for firm matches. Where a row states a size, it is once, few, many or the class of an expanded clone; other rows omit it.

d_call,clone_size,j_call,v_call,cdr3_aa,cdr3_nt
.,.,TRBJ1-1,TRBV9,CASRVGGEAFF,TGTGCCAGCAGGGTCGGGGGTGAAGCTTTCTTT
TRBD1,.,TRBJ1-1,TRBV19,CASSRRQGTAFF,TGTGCCAGTAGTAGGAGACAGGGGACGGCTTTCTTT
.,.,TRBJ2-2,TRBV6-6,CASNLGDTGELFF,TGTGCCAGCAACCTGGGGGACACCGGGGAGCTGTTTTTT
.,.,TRBJ1-2,TRBV27,CASRPLGANYGYTF,TGTGCCAGCAGGCCTCTGGGAGCTAACTATGGCTACACCTTC
.,.,TRBJ1-1,TRBV4-1,CASSQDRDMNTEAFF,TGCGCCAGCAGCCAAGATAGGGACATGAACACTGAAGCTTTCTTT
TRBD1,once,TRBJ2-7,TRBV28,CASSSTRPEGALLIYEQYF,TGTGCCAGCAGTTCGACCCGACCCGAGGGGGCTCTCTTAATCTACGAGCAGTACTTC
.,.,TRBJ2-5,TRBV5-4,CASSSVETQYF,TGTGCCAGCAGCTCCGTAGAGACCCAGTACTTC
TRBD2,.,TRBJ2-3,TRBV7-2,CASSLPAGGPTDTQYF,TGTGCCAGCAGCTTACCAGCGGGAGGGCCGACAGATACGCAGTATTTT
TRBD1,.,TRBJ2-7,TRBV6-6,CASRSTGGYEQYF,TGTGCCAGCAGATCGACAGGGGGCTACGAGCAGTACTTC
TRBD1,.,TRBJ2-1,TRBV14,CASSQIGQGVALARNEQFF,TGTGCCAGCAGCCAAATAGGACAGGGAGTAGCGCTCGCTCGGAATGAGCAGTTCTTC
TRBD1,once,TRBJ1-2,TRBV4-1,CASSQIGTGRNYGYTF,TGCGCCAGCAGCCAGATTGGGACAGGGAGGAATTATGGCTACACCTTC
TRBD2,.,TRBJ2-2,TRBV15,CATSRRGTGNTGELFF,TGTGCCACCAGCAGGCGGGGGACGGGGAACACCGGGGAGCTGTTTTTT
TRBD1,.,TRBJ1-5,TRBV5-5,CASSRDRAVNQPQHF,TGTGCCAGCAGCCGGGACAGGGCGGTCAATCAGCCCCAGCATTTT
TRBD2,.,TRBJ2-7,TRBV5-1,CASRGTSGYEQYF,TGCGCCAGCAGGGGTACTAGCGGGTACGAGCAGTACTTC
TRBD1,.,TRBJ1-3,TRBV7-9,CASSSEMGQGASGNTIYF,TGTGCCAGCAGCTCCGAGATGGGACAGGGGGCCTCTGGAAACACCATATATTTT
.,.,TRBJ1-1,TRBV29-1,CSATGRSGTEAFF,TGCAGCGCAACAGGGCGGTCGGGGACTGAAGCTTTCTTT
TRBD1,.,TRBJ1-3,TRBV7-9,CASRAGTGTSGNTIYF,TGTGCCAGCAGAGCCGGGACAGGGACCTCTGGAAACACCATATATTTT
TRBD1,.,TRBJ1-2,TRBV28,CASSSATGGADGYGYTF,TGTGCCAGCAGTTCGGCGACAGGGGGTGCCGACGGCTATGGCTACACCTTC
TRBD1,.,TRBJ2-3,TRBV18,CASSPPTGRRDTQYF,TGTGCCAGCTCACCTCCGACAGGGCGTCGGGATACGCAGTATTTT
.,.,TRBJ2-7,TRBV5-5,CASSFIPEGFYEQYF,TGTGCCAGCAGCTTCATTCCCGAAGGGTTCTACGAGCAGTACTTC
TRBD1,.,TRBJ2-7,TRBV2,CASRTSGQLYEQYF,TGTGCCAGCAGAACTTCGGGACAGCTCTACGAGCAGTACTTC
.,.,TRBJ2-3,TRBV28,CASTRGEYHTDTQYF,TGTGCCAGCACGAGGGGTGAATACCACACAGATACGCAGTATTTT
.,few,TRBJ2-7,TRBV16,CASSQSRGLYEQYF,TGTGCCAGCAGCCAATCCAGGGGTCTCTACGAGCAGTACTTC
.,once,TRBJ2-3,TRBV4-2,CASSQDGSREPTDTQYF,TGTGCCAGCAGCCAAGATGGCTCTAGGGAGCCGACAGATACGCAGTATTTT
.,.,TRBJ1-1,TRBV28,CASSLLVSMNTEAFF,TGTGCCAGCAGTTTATTGGTCAGTATGAACACTGAAGCTTTCTTT
.,.,TRBJ2-1,TRBV29-1,CSVHRGSDRGNEQFF,TGCAGCGTCCACAGAGGAAGCGATCGGGGCAATGAGCAGTTCTTC
.,.,TRBJ2-7,TRBV19,CASSQEDSNSYEQYF,TGTGCCAGTAGTCAAGAGGACAGTAACTCCTACGAGCAGTACTTC
.,.,TRBJ2-1,TRBV27,CASSQSTALGDEQFF,TGTGCCAGCAGTCAGTCGACAGCCCTTGGGGATGAGCAGTTCTTC
TRBD2,.,TRBJ2-1,TRBV27,CASSYGIAGGPFF,TGTGCCAGCAGTTACGGGATAGCGGGAGGTCCGTTCTTC
TRBD1,.,TRBJ1-1,TRBV7-8,CASSLGQGVNTEAFF,TGTGCCAGCAGCTTAGGACAGGGAGTGAACACTGAAGCTTTCTTT